This record concerns one T cell receptor (beta chain) sequence. As yet, its antigen is unknown. The table came from immunoSEQ multiplex PCR; TCRdb's copy has only in-frame clones and leaves some out. The table lists approximately 180,000 clones, approximately 90% of them singletons. These data are taken from a study of T cell responses to AZD1222 COVID-19 vaccine. The CDR3 covers 15 residues. Germline V gene data show CDR1 as MDHEN and CDR2 as SYDVKM. Trimming took 6 bases from V and 3 from J; bases not matched to a gene: 10. Whole-study results and caveats: Reportedly, nearly half the spike-specific TCRs target unmutated variant regions. Regions 160-218 and 743-854 dominated among vaccine-associated CD4 TCRs spanning spike.

The sequence derives from an adult in good health. The starting material was peripheral blood, obtained on day 0 of AZD1222 vaccination. This rearrangement joins TRBV28 to TRBJ1-1; 7 nucleotides agree with TRBD1. CDR3 loop: CASRQGFEGYTEAFF. CDR3 nucleotides: TGTGCCAGCAGACAGGGGTTTGAGGGGTACACTGAAGCTTTCTTT.